This TCR beta chain appears in the sequencing data of a study of blood T cell repertoires in COVID-19. About the research overall: The samples span acute and convalescent COVID-19 from the United States, Italy and Spain. Sample material is recorded as cDNA or gDNA derived from T cells, B-cell-depleted T cells, or PBMCs.

This clone was observed a single time. This CDR3 spans 17 amino acids. Per the germline V gene, CDR1 is MNHNS and CDR2 is SASEGT. V gave up 1 base and J gave up 0 bases, with 16 bases separating them. Per the study methods: Counts of nucleated cells, estimated from reference gene primer amplification, were obtained. The assay was immunoSEQ multiplex PCR, and TCRdb's table has in-frame clones only and misses some. V, J and clone size were drawn from that table, and D and trimming were deduced from the DNA. This table has approximately 160,000 clones, 90% appearing once. The sequenced sample consisted of peripheral blood. V gene TRBV6-1 combines with J gene TRBJ2-7, with D perhaps TRBD2 (5 bases). This sequence was found in a man between 60 and 70 years old with active or convalescent COVID-19. The CDR3 nucleotides are TGTGCCAGCAGTGAAGGGACGGGATGGGGAACCTCCTACGAGCAGTACTTC. Amino acids: CASSEGTGWGTSYEQYF.